These T cell receptor beta chains were read from a single sample in a study of shared clonotypes between healthy human individuals. Libraries were prepared by immunoSEQ multiplex PCR; TCRdb keeps only in-frame clonotypes and omits some of them. The data contain fewer than 1 million clones, approximately 96% of them seen just once; the ten biggest clones take up less than 0.25%. The sample comprised naive CD8+ T cells sorted from blood. The receptors shown here come from a man younger than 40 in good health. Each CDR3 is given with its conserved first and last residue. Each record gives: clone size, V gene, D gene, J gene, CDR3 protein, CDR3 DNA. The D gene is left open where the match is weak. Size is stated for part of the rows, as once, few or many counts, or as a class when the clone is expanded.

NA,TRBV4-3,NA,TRBJ2-1,CASSQDITPGGRGEQFF,TGCGCCAGCAGCCAAGATATAACCCCCGGGGGAAGAGGTGAGCAGTTCTTC
NA,TRBV5-6,TRBD2,TRBJ2-1,CASSQGLAGAHEQFF,TGTGCCAGCAGCCAGGGACTAGCGGGAGCCCATGAGCAGTTCTTC
NA,TRBV27,TRBD2,TRBJ2-5,CASSPGLAGETQYF,TGTGCCAGCAGCCCGGGACTAGCGGGAGAGACCCAGTACTTC
NA,TRBV29-1,TRBD1,TRBJ2-7,CSVEVRGQGTSYEQYF,TGCAGCGTTGAAGTAAGGGGACAGGGGACTTCCTACGAGCAGTACTTC
NA,TRBV11-2,NA,TRBJ2-3,CASWAGVTDTQYF,TGTGCCAGTTGGGCAGGGGTGACAGATACGCAGTATTTT
NA,TRBV2,TRBD1,TRBJ2-7,CASTMNTGTAYYEQYF,TGTGCCAGCACTATGAATACCGGGACAGCCTACTACGAGCAGTACTTC
NA,TRBV4-1,NA,TRBJ2-2,CASSQDSPGELFF,TGCGCCAGCAGCCAAGATTCCCCCGGGGAGCTGTTTTTT
NA,TRBV27,NA,TRBJ2-7,CASSLGQPYEQYF,TGTGCCAGCAGTCTCGGACAGCCCTACGAGCAGTACTTC
few,TRBV29-1,TRBD2,TRBJ2-1,CSAGTSGYNEQFF,TGCAGCGCCGGGACTAGCGGTTACAATGAGCAGTTCTTC
NA,TRBV6-5,NA,TRBJ2-7,CASSTLTEQYF,TGTGCCAGCAGTACCCTGACGGAGCAGTACTTC
NA,TRBV5-1,NA,TRBJ2-2,CASSLPQLTGELFF,TGCGCCAGCAGTCTTCCCCAGCTTACCGGGGAGCTGTTTTTT
NA,TRBV4-3,NA,TRBJ2-1,CASSQEELGDNEQFF,TGCGCCAGCAGCCAAGAGGAACTAGGGGACAATGAGCAGTTCTTC
NA,TRBV29-1,TRBD1,TRBJ1-2,CSVEDGDRVEGYTF,TGCAGCGTTGAAGATGGGGACAGGGTGGAGGGCTACACCTTC
few,TRBV9,TRBD2,TRBJ2-5,CASSVNPGLQYQETQYF,TGTGCCAGCAGCGTAAACCCGGGACTACAGTACCAAGAGACCCAGTACTTC
once,TRBV27,TRBD1,TRBJ1-5,CASRATGDNQPQHF,TGTGCCAGCAGGGCCACAGGGGACAATCAGCCCCAGCATTTT
NA,TRBV11-2,NA,TRBJ2-5,CASSPWRTEQETQYF,TGTGCCAGCAGCCCCTGGAGGACAGAGCAAGAGACCCAGTACTTC
NA,TRBV7-6,TRBD1,TRBJ2-2,CASSSPRGQTVTGELFF,TGTGCCAGCAGCTCCCCAAGGGGACAGACTGTAACCGGGGAGCTGTTTTTT
once,TRBV27,TRBD1,TRBJ1-1,CASYRGPLNTEAFF,TGTGCCAGCTACAGGGGACCCTTGAACACTGAAGCTTTCTTT
NA,TRBV6-5,NA,TRBJ1-2,CASSWTASHGYTF,TGTGCCAGCAGCTGGACAGCGTCCCATGGCTACACCTTC
NA,TRBV27,TRBD1,TRBJ2-7,CASSPRDRAKSYEQYF,TGTGCCAGCAGTCCGAGGGACAGGGCAAAGTCCTACGAGCAGTACTTC
once,TRBV28,NA,TRBJ1-1,CASIARTNTEAFF,TGTGCCAGCATTGCCAGGACGAACACTGAAGCTTTCTTT
NA,TRBV30,TRBD2,TRBJ2-7,CAWSGAGGPEQYF,TGTGCCTGGAGTGGAGCGGGAGGGCCCGAGCAGTACTTC
NA,TRBV7-9,TRBD2,TRBJ2-7,CASSLKAREGGYEQYF,TGTGCCAGCAGCTTAAAGGCGCGGGAGGGGGGATACGAGCAGTACTTC
NA,TRBV9,NA,TRBJ2-7,CASSPRDTYYEQYF,TGTGCCAGCAGCCCCCGGGACACGTATTACGAGCAGTACTTC
NA,TRBV6-5,NA,TRBJ2-3,CASSNYGYSTDTQYF,TGTGCCAGCAGCAACTACGGTTATAGCACAGATACGCAGTATTTT
NA,TRBV19,NA,TRBJ2-2,CASSVQNTGELFF,TGTGCCAGTAGTGTACAAAACACCGGGGAGCTGTTTTTT
NA,TRBV7-2,TRBD2,TRBJ2-7,CASSPAGLAAYEQYF,TGTGCCAGCAGCCCGGCGGGACTAGCGGCCTACGAGCAGTACTTC
NA,TRBV11-2,NA,TRBJ2-7,CASSSDGYEQYF,TGTGCCAGCAGCTCAGACGGCTACGAGCAGTACTTC
NA,TRBV29-1,TRBD2,TRBJ2-7,CSVETVRAGGLYEQYF,TGCAGCGTTGAAACAGTAAGAGCGGGAGGGTTATACGAGCAGTACTTC
NA,TRBV5-4,NA,TRBJ2-1,CASTSGESSYNEQFF,TGTGCCAGCACCTCTGGTGAGAGCTCCTACAATGAGCAGTTCTTC
NA,TRBV10-3,TRBD1,TRBJ1-2,CAITPGGNYGYTF,TGTGCCATCACCCCAGGGGGGAACTATGGCTACACCTTC
NA,TRBV19,NA,TRBJ2-1,CASSTLGAGNSYNEQFF,TGTGCCAGTAGTACCCTCGGGGCAGGGAACTCCTACAATGAGCAGTTCTTC
NA,TRBV4-1,TRBD1,TRBJ1-5,CASSQIGTENQPQHF,TGCGCCAGCAGCCAGATAGGGACAGAAAATCAGCCCCAGCATTTT
NA,TRBV4-1,TRBD1,TRBJ2-7,CASSQDRDRGYEQYF,TGCGCCAGCAGCCAAGATAGGGACAGGGGCTACGAGCAGTACTTC
NA,TRBV9,NA,TRBJ1-2,CASRIGRGGGYTF,TGTGCCAGCCGTATTGGGAGGGGCGGAGGCTACACCTTC
once,TRBV29-1,TRBD2,TRBJ2-7,CSVEEPGGSHEQYF,TGCAGCGTTGAAGAACCGGGAGGTAGCCACGAGCAGTACTTC
NA,TRBV5-4,NA,TRBJ2-3,CASSQTARGLDTQYF,TGTGCCAGCAGCCAGACTGCCCGGGGTCTCGATACGCAGTATTTT
NA,TRBV7-2,TRBD2,TRBJ2-7,CASRPGLAVGDEQYF,TGTGCCAGCAGACCGGGACTAGCGGTTGGTGACGAGCAGTACTTC
NA,TRBV30,NA,TRBJ2-7,CACLRISGYEQYF,TGTGCCTGCCTCAGAATTTCGGGCTACGAGCAGTACTTC
NA,TRBV7-9,TRBD2,TRBJ2-1,CASSSRTSSLNEQFF,TGTGCCAGCAGCTCCCGGACTAGTAGTCTCAATGAGCAGTTCTTC
NA,TRBV9,TRBD2,TRBJ2-1,CASSVGGGSRYNEQFF,TGTGCCAGCAGCGTAGGGGGCGGGAGTAGGTACAATGAGCAGTTCTTC
NA,TRBV29-1,TRBD2,TRBJ2-5,CSVEGLAGWVETQYF,TGCAGCGTCGAGGGACTAGCGGGATGGGTGGAGACCCAGTACTTC
NA,TRBV9,NA,TRBJ2-1,CASSVESGRVEQFF,TGTGCCAGCAGCGTAGAATCGGGCCGGGTTGAGCAGTTCTTC
NA,TRBV27,TRBD1,TRBJ2-7,CASSLSRTGQGREQYF,TGTGCCAGCAGTTTATCGAGAACGGGACAGGGGAGGGAGCAGTACTTC
once,TRBV4-1,NA,TRBJ2-3,CASSPSGSGTDTQYF,TGCGCCAGCAGCCCCTCAGGCTCAGGGACAGATACGCAGTATTTT
NA,TRBV4-1,NA,TRBJ2-2,CASSRNTGELFF,TGCGCCAGCAGCCGAAACACCGGGGAGCTGTTTTTT
NA,TRBV4-1,NA,TRBJ2-1,CASSGAGGLNYNEQFF,TGCGCCAGCAGTGGGGCCGGCGGACTAAACTACAATGAGCAGTTCTTC
NA,TRBV4-1,NA,TRBJ2-5,CASSQDANLQETQYF,TGCGCCAGCAGCCAAGATGCCAACCTCCAAGAGACCCAGTACTTC
NA,TRBV4-2,TRBD2,TRBJ2-7,CASSQEARGRSYEQYF,TGTGCCAGCAGCCAAGAAGCTCGCGGGAGGTCCTACGAGCAGTACTTC
NA,TRBV15,NA,TRBJ2-5,CATSRALMGGGETQYF,TGTGCCACCAGCAGAGCGCTTATGGGGGGAGGAGAGACCCAGTACTTC
NA,TRBV29-1,NA,TRBJ2-7,CSVQKGATYEQYF,TGCAGCGTTCAGAAGGGCGCCACCTACGAGCAGTACTTC
NA,TRBV10-2,NA,TRBJ2-1,CASSEKGSSYNEQFF,TGCGCCAGCAGTGAGAAGGGAAGCTCCTACAATGAGCAGTTCTTC
NA,TRBV6-5,NA,TRBJ2-5,CASSYSTWGETQYF,TGTGCCAGCAGTTACTCGACATGGGGAGAGACCCAGTACTTC
NA,TRBV6-1,NA,TRBJ2-5,CASSEGTESYQETQYF,TGTGCCAGCAGTGAAGGGACAGAAAGTTACCAAGAGACCCAGTACTTC
NA,TRBV13,NA,TRBJ2-5,CASSRLSGTKQETQYF,TGTGCCAGCAGCAGACTTAGCGGAACCAAACAAGAGACCCAGTACTTC
NA,TRBV28,TRBD2,TRBJ2-1,CASSFLADYNEQFF,TGTGCCAGCAGTTTTCTAGCGGACTACAATGAGCAGTTCTTC
NA,TRBV19,NA,TRBJ1-5,CASSIWPGEGQPQHF,TGTGCCAGTAGTATTTGGCCAGGGGAGGGTCAGCCCCAGCATTTT